This is a list of T cell receptor beta chains from one sample in a study of early T cells in non-severe SARS-CoV-2 infection. TCRdb recomputed calls from the 5' RACE reads with MiXCR, one row per CDR3 protein. The sample has about 46,000 distinct CDR3 sequences, roughly 5% seen once. The source was whole blood, collected at baseline. All receptors come from an adult who was a healthcare worker with PCR-confirmed SARS-CoV-2 infection or an uninfected control (not recorded which). Each CDR3 is given with its conserved first and last residue. A D gene is named only where the DNA matches it firmly. Size is omitted from some rows. Given values are once, few, many or a class for expanded clones.

CDR3: CASSQGRVDIQYF
DNA: TGCGCCAGCAGCCAAGGAAGGGTGGACATTCAGTACTTC
V: TRBV4-1
J: TRBJ2-4
D: NA
size: many

CDR3: CASSLTGAGTEAFF
DNA: TGTGCCAGCAGTTTAACAGGGGCGGGCACTGAAGCTTTCTTT
V: TRBV12-3/TRBV12-4
J: TRBJ1-1
D: TRBD1
size: many

CDR3: CASRPGASYEQYF
DNA: TGTGCCAGCAGACCGGGGGCCTCCTACGAGCAGTACTTC
V: TRBV27
J: TRBJ2-7
D: NA
size: NA

CDR3: CASSLVALGGHTEAFF
DNA: TGCGCCAGCAGCTTGGTGGCTCTGGGAGGGCACACTGAAGCTTTCTTT
V: TRBV5-1
J: TRBJ1-1
D: NA
size: many

CDR3: CASKLTSGTYEQYF
DNA: TGTGCCAGCAAGCTGACTAGCGGCACCTACGAGCAGTACTTC
V: TRBV2
J: TRBJ2-7
D: TRBD2
size: many

CDR3: CASSPNAASGEETQYF
DNA: TGTGCCAGCAGTCCCAATGCGGCTAGCGGAGAAGAGACCCAGTACTTC
V: TRBV9
J: TRBJ2-5
D: TRBD2
size: NA

CDR3: CSVTNPGGANTGELFF
DNA: TGCAGTGTTACCAATCCTGGGGGAGCGAACACCGGGGAGCTGTTTTTT
V: TRBV20-1
J: TRBJ2-2
D: NA
size: many

CDR3: CASSLAGWLAGGLNQETQYF
DNA: TGTGCCAGCAGCTTAGCGGGATGGCTAGCGGGAGGTCTAAACCAAGAGACCCAGTACTTC
V: TRBV7-8
J: TRBJ2-5
D: TRBD2
size: NA

CDR3: CASSRQEGPYGYTF
DNA: TGTGCCAGCAGCCGGCAAGAGGGTCCCTATGGCTACACCTTC
V: TRBV7-2
J: TRBJ1-2
D: NA
size: many

CDR3: CSVTYAQRGGETQYF
DNA: TGCAGCGTGACCTACGCTCAACGGGGAGGAGAGACCCAGTACTTC
V: TRBV29-1
J: TRBJ2-5
D: NA
size: many

CDR3: CASSDRGEYNEQFF
DNA: TGTGCCAGCAGTGACAGGGGAGAATACAATGAGCAGTTCTTC
V: TRBV6-5
J: TRBJ2-1
D: TRBD1
size: NA

CDR3: CASSELRISYNEQFF
DNA: TGTGCCAGCAGTGAATTGCGTATCTCCTACAATGAGCAGTTCTTC
V: TRBV6-1
J: TRBJ2-1
D: NA
size: many

CDR3: CASSLRALPPSTDTQYF
DNA: TGTGCCAGCAGCTTACGGGCCCTCCCCCCAAGCACAGATACGCAGTATTTT
V: TRBV7-3
J: TRBJ2-3
D: NA
size: many

CDR3: CSANPYEQYF
DNA: TGCAGTGCTAACCCATACGAGCAGTACTTC
V: TRBV20-1
J: TRBJ2-7
D: NA
size: medium-sized

CDR3: CATSRSTSYEQYF
DNA: TGTGCCACCAGCAGATCGACTAGCTACGAGCAGTACTTC
V: TRBV15
J: TRBJ2-7
D: NA
size: NA

CDR3: CASSFRLAGVGGEQYF
DNA: TGTGCCAGCAGCTTTAGGCTGGCAGGGGTAGGTGGGGAGCAGTACTTC
V: TRBV7-2
J: TRBJ2-7
D: NA
size: many

CDR3: CASSLRPITGTDTQYF
DNA: TGCGCCAGCAGCTTGCGTCCAATCACGGGCACAGATACGCAGTATTTT
V: TRBV5-1
J: TRBJ2-3
D: NA
size: many

CDR3: CASSPRQYNEKLFF
DNA: TGCGCCAGCAGCCCGCGACAGTATAATGAAAAACTGTTTTTT
V: TRBV5-1
J: TRBJ1-4
D: NA
size: many

CDR3: CASSPSGGQGPQPQHF
DNA: TGTGCCAGCAGTCCATCGGGAGGACAGGGCCCCCAGCCCCAGCATTTT
V: TRBV27
J: TRBJ1-5
D: TRBD1
size: many

CDR3: CSVVYGDTYEQYF
DNA: TGCAGCGTGGTTTACGGGGACACCTACGAGCAGTACTTC
V: TRBV29-1
J: TRBJ2-7
D: NA
size: many

CDR3: CAISEEGTKNNYGYTF
DNA: TGTGCCATCAGTGAAGAAGGGACAAAAAATAACTATGGCTACACCTTC
V: TRBV10-3
J: TRBJ1-2
D: NA
size: many

CDR3: CASSESGLAGVDTQYF
DNA: TGCGCCAGCAGTGAGTCTGGGCTAGCGGGAGTAGATACGCAGTATTTT
V: TRBV10-1
J: TRBJ2-3
D: TRBD2
size: many